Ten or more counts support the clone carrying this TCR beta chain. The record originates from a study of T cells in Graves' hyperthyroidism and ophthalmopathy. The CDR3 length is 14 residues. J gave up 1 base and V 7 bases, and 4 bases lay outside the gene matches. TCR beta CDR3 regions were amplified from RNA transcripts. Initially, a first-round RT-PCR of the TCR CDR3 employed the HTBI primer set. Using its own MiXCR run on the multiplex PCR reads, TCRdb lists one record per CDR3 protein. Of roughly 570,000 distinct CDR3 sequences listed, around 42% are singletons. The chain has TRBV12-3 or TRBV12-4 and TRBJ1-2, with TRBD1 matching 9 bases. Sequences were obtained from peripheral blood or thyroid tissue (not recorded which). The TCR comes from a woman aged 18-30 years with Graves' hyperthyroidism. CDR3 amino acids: CASTRQGDNYGYTF. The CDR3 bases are TGTGCCAGCACCCGACAGGGGGATAACTATGGCTACACCTTC.